In its sample, the clone carrying this T cell receptor beta chain was seen once. Its antigen is currently unknown. The sample belongs to a study of OX40 agonist ivuxolimab in advanced cancers. On the study more broadly: Patients were infused with ivuxolimab every 2 weeks at 0.01 to 10 mg/kg.

Points from the study as a whole: Clonal expansion in partial responders at 0.1-3.0 mg/kg ranked among the lowest. CD4+ T cells averaged fewer expanded clones than CD8+ T cells.

This CDR3 region has 15 residues. Only in-frame clones appear in the TCRdb table, and some are missing; sequencing was by immunoSEQ multiplex PCR. The table has tens of thousands of clones, around nine tenths seen once. The chain carries TRBV21-1 and TRBJ1-1; the table's D call TRBD1 went unverified against the DNA. TRBV21-1 is shown as a pseudogene. The receptor comes from an adult with an advanced solid tumor such as melanoma, head and neck, liver or kidney cancer. The sequencing here drew on CD4+ or CD8+ T cells sorted from blood, taken in a trial of the OX40 agonist ivuxolimab. CDR3 bases: TGTGCCAGCAGCGTGCGGACAGGCGCGAACACTGAAGCTTTCTTT. Its protein product is CASSVRTGANTEAFF.